The rows below give T cell receptor beta chains drawn from one sample of a study of OX40 agonist ivuxolimab in advanced cancers. TCRdb's copy holds only in-frame clones and misses some; the assay was immunoSEQ multiplex PCR. The sample has 48,000 or so clones, 80% to 90% seen once. This sample comprised CD4+ or CD8+ T cells sorted from blood, obtained in a trial of the OX40 agonist ivuxolimab. The receptors derive from an adult with an advanced solid tumor such as melanoma, head and neck, liver or kidney cancer. The CDR3 runs from the conserved cysteine through the conserved F or W. Each record gives: D gene, J gene, V gene, clone size, CDR3 protein, CDR3 DNA. A D gene is named only where the DNA matches it firmly. Size is omitted from some rows. Given values are once, few, many or a class for expanded clones.

D gene: .; J gene: TRBJ2-7; V gene: TRBV28; clone size: .; CDR3 protein: CASSLGPGNPYEQYF; CDR3 DNA: TGTGCCAGCAGTCTAGGGCCCGGGAACCCCTACGAGCAGTACTTC
D gene: TRBD1; J gene: TRBJ2-5; V gene: TRBV6-5; clone size: .; CDR3 protein: CASSRPGQGWETQYF; CDR3 DNA: TGTGCCAGCAGCCGACCGGGACAGGGTTGGGAGACCCAGTACTTC
D gene: TRBD1; J gene: TRBJ1-3; V gene: TRBV6-7; clone size: .; CDR3 protein: CASSWGQSSGNTIYF; CDR3 DNA: TGTGCCAGCAGTTGGGGACAGAGCTCTGGAAACACCATATATTTT
D gene: .; J gene: TRBJ2-5; V gene: TRBV7-9; clone size: .; CDR3 protein: CASSRIGYTHF; CDR3 DNA: TGTGCCAGCAGCCGGATTGGCTACACCCACTTC
D gene: .; J gene: TRBJ1-2; V gene: TRBV27; clone size: .; CDR3 protein: CASSFSGVGGYTF; CDR3 DNA: TGTGCCAGCAGTTTTTCAGGGGTAGGGGGCTACACCTTC
D gene: .; J gene: TRBJ1-4; V gene: TRBV30; clone size: .; CDR3 protein: CAWSSSHTGKKLFF; CDR3 DNA: TGTGCCTGGTCCAGCTCCCACACAGGGAAAAAACTGTTTTTT
D gene: .; J gene: TRBJ1-2; V gene: TRBV28; clone size: .; CDR3 protein: CASSSPDWGYTF; CDR3 DNA: TGTGCCAGCAGTTCCCCCGATTGGGGCTACACCTTC
D gene: TRBD1; J gene: TRBJ1-2; V gene: TRBV14; clone size: .; CDR3 protein: CASSETGGLYGYTF; CDR3 DNA: TGTGCCAGCAGCGAGACAGGGGGCCTTTATGGCTACACCTTC
D gene: TRBD2; J gene: TRBJ2-2; V gene: TRBV5-1; clone size: .; CDR3 protein: CASRTGLAFNTGELFF; CDR3 DNA: TGCGCCAGCAGAACGGGACTAGCGTTCAACACCGGGGAGCTGTTTTTT
D gene: TRBD1; J gene: TRBJ1-6; V gene: TRBV5-1; clone size: once; CDR3 protein: CASSLGGTENSPLHF; CDR3 DNA: TGCGCCAGCAGCTTGGGTGGGACAGAAAATTCACCCCTCCACTTT
D gene: TRBD1; J gene: TRBJ1-2; V gene: TRBV6-5; clone size: few; CDR3 protein: CASLDRGGGYGYTF; CDR3 DNA: TGTGCCAGCCTAGACAGGGGAGGAGGCTATGGCTACACCTTC
D gene: TRBD2; J gene: TRBJ2-7; V gene: TRBV18; clone size: .; CDR3 protein: CASSTGGGEQYF; CDR3 DNA: TGTGCCAGCTCCACGGGCGGGGGCGAGCAGTACTTC
D gene: TRBD1; J gene: TRBJ1-4; V gene: TRBV28; clone size: .; CDR3 protein: CASSFGRGLSEKLFF; CDR3 DNA: TGTGCCAGCAGTTTTGGCAGGGGGCTTAGTGAAAAACTGTTTTTT
D gene: TRBD2; J gene: TRBJ2-7; V gene: TRBV5-4; clone size: .; CDR3 protein: CASRLAGGAIYEQYF; CDR3 DNA: TGTGCCAGCAGATTAGCGGGGGGGGCAATCTACGAGCAGTACTTC
D gene: TRBD2; J gene: TRBJ2-3; V gene: TRBV19; clone size: .; CDR3 protein: CASSGGLAGRTDTQYF; CDR3 DNA: TGTGCCAGTAGTGGGGGACTAGCGGGGCGCACAGATACGCAGTATTTT
D gene: .; J gene: TRBJ1-4; V gene: TRBV5-1; clone size: .; CDR3 protein: CASSPGTRTTNEKLFF; CDR3 DNA: TGCGCCAGCAGCCCCGGGACGAGGACAACTAATGAAAAACTGTTTTTT
D gene: .; J gene: TRBJ1-5; V gene: TRBV10-3; clone size: .; CDR3 protein: CASKGGQGNQPQHF; CDR3 DNA: TGTGCCTCTAAGGGAGGCCAGGGCAATCAGCCCCAGCATTTT
D gene: TRBD2; J gene: TRBJ2-3; V gene: TRBV5-6; clone size: .; CDR3 protein: CASRGLAGGPKRTDTQYF; CDR3 DNA: TGTGCCAGCAGGGGACTAGCGGGAGGGCCGAAGCGGACAGATACGCAGTATTTT
D gene: .; J gene: TRBJ2-3; V gene: TRBV5-6; clone size: .; CDR3 protein: CASSGYFRRTDTQYF; CDR3 DNA: TGTGCCAGCAGCGGATACTTTAGGCGCACAGATACGCAGTATTTT
D gene: .; J gene: TRBJ1-2; V gene: TRBV9; clone size: .; CDR3 protein: CASSTSTGSGYTF; CDR3 DNA: TGTGCCAGCAGCACCTCGACAGGCTCTGGCTACACCTTC
D gene: .; J gene: TRBJ1-1; V gene: TRBV29-1; clone size: .; CDR3 protein: CSVSKTANTEAFF; CDR3 DNA: TGCAGCGTTTCAAAGACAGCCAACACTGAAGCTTTCTTT
D gene: .; J gene: TRBJ1-5; V gene: TRBV15; clone size: few; CDR3 protein: CATSRDQNRPQHF; CDR3 DNA: TGTGCCACCAGCAGAGATCAGAACCGGCCCCAGCATTTT
D gene: TRBD1; J gene: TRBJ2-3; V gene: TRBV5-1; clone size: .; CDR3 protein: CASSFGQGFDTQYF; CDR3 DNA: TGCGCCAGCAGCTTTGGACAGGGGTTTGATACGCAGTATTTT
D gene: .; J gene: TRBJ2-7; V gene: TRBV6-6; clone size: .; CDR3 protein: CASSFRGYEQYF; CDR3 DNA: TGTGCCAGCAGCTTCAGGGGATACGAGCAGTACTTC
D gene: .; J gene: TRBJ1-5; V gene: TRBV6-5; clone size: .; CDR3 protein: CASSDRPSNQPQHF; CDR3 DNA: TGTGCCAGCAGCGACAGGCCAAGCAATCAGCCCCAGCATTTT